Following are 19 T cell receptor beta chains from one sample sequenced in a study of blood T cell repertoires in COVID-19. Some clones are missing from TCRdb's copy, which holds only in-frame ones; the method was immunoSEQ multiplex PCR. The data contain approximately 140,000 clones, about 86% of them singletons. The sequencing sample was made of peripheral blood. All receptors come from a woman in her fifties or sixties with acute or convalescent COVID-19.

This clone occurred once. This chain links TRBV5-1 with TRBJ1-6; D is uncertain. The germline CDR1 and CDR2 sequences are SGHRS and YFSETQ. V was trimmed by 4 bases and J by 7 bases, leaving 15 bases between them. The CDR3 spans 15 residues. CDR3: CASSPRVVENSPLHF. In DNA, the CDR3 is TGCGCCAGCAGCCCGAGGGTGGTCGAGAATTCACCCCTCCACTTT. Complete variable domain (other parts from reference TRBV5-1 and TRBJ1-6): KAGVTQTPRYLIKTRGQQVTLSCSPISGHRSVSWYQQTPGQGLQFLFEYFSETQRNKGNFPGRFSGRQFSNSRSEMNVSTLELGDSALYLCASSPRVVENSPLHFGNGTRLTVT.

CDR3 sequence: CASSLSAATGEAFF. CDR3 bases: TGTGCCAGCAGCTTATCTGCAGCGACAGGAGAAGCTTTCTTT. The chain links TRBV7-9 to TRBJ1-1; maybe TRBD1 (6 bases). There are 14 residues in the CDR3. CDR1 and CDR2 (germline): SEHNR, FQNEAQ (reference sequence). Deletions cut 2 bases from V and 8 bases from J, with 15 bases between.

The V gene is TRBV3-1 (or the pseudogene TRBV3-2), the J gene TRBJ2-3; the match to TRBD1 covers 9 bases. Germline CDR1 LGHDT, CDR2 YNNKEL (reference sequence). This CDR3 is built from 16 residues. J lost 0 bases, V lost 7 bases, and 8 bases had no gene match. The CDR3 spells CASTGTGSASTDTQYF. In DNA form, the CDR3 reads TGTGCCAGCACCGGGACAGGGTCTGCTAGCACAGATACGCAGTATTTT.

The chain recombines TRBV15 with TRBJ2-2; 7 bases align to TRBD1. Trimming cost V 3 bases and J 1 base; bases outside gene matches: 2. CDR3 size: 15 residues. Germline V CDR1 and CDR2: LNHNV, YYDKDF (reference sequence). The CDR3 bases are TGTGCCACCAGCAGGGGACAGAAGAACACCGGGGAGCTGTTTTTT. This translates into CATSRGQKNTGELFF.

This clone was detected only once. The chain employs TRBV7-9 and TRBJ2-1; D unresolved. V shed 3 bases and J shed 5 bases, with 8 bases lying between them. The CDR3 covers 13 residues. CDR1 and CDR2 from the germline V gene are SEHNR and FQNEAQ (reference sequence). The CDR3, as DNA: TGTGCCAGCAGCTTCCTAGGAGACAATGAGCAGTTCTTC. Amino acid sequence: CASSFLGDNEQFF.

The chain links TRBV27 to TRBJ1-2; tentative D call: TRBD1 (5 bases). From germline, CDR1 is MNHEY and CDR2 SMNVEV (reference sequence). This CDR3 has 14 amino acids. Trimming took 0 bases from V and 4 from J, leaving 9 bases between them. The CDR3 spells CASSLSGRGYGYTF. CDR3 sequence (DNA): TGTGCCAGCAGTTTATCGGGGCGCGGCTATGGCTACACCTTC.

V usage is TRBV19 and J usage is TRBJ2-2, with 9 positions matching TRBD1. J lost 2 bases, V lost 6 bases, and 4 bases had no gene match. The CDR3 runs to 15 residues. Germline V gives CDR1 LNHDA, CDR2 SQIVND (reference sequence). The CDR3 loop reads CASSPDRGNTGELFF. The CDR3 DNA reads TGTGCCAGTAGCCCGGACAGGGGAAACACCGGGGAGCTGTTTTTT.

CDR3 loop: CASSHLVPGGQGTGELFF. CDR3 DNA: TGTGCCAGCAGCCATCTCGTCCCGGGGGGGCAAGGCACCGGGGAGCTGTTTTTT. J is TRBJ2-2 and V is TRBV14, with TRBD2 matching over 8 bases. V shed 3 bases and J 4 bases; nucleotides not matched to a gene: 13. The CDR3 sequence is 18 residues long. Germline V lookup: CDR1 SGHDN, CDR2 FVKESK.

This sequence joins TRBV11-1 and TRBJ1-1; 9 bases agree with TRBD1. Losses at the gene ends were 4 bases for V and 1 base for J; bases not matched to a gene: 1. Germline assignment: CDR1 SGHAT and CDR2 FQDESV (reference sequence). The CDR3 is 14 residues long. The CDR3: CASSSGQGNTEAFF. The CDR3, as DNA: TGTGCCAGCAGCTCGGGACAGGGGAACACTGAAGCTTTCTTT.

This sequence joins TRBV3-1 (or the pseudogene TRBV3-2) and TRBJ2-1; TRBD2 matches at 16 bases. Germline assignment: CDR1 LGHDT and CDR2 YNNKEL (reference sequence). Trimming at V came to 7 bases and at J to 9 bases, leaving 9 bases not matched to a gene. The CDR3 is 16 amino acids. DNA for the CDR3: TGTGCCAGCAACCGAGGGACTAGCGGGGGGGCGTCTGAGCAGTTCTTC. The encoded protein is CASNRGTSGGASEQFF.

The CDR3 DNA reads as TGTGCCAGCAGCTTAGTAGGGACTCGGGACAGCACAGATACGCAGTATTTT. Protein product: CASSLVGTRDSTDTQYF. The rearrangement uses TRBV7-9 and TRBJ2-3; TRBD2 is a possible D gene (6 bases). This CDR3 is 17 amino acids long. In germline, CDR1 is SEHNR, CDR2 FQNEAQ (reference sequence). The germline V and J ends were trimmed by 1 base and 0 bases, with 14 bases remaining between them.

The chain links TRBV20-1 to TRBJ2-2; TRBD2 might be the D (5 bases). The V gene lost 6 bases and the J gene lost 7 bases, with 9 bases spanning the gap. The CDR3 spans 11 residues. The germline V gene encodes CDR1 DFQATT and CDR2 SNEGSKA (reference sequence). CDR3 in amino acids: CSAARDGELFF. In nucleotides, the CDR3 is TGCAGTGCCGCACGGGACGGGGAGCTGTTTTTT.

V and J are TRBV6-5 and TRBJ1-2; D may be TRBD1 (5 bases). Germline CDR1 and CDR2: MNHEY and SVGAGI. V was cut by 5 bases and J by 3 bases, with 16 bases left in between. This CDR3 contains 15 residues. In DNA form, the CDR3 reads TGTGCCAGCAGTAGTCAGACAGCTTCTTACTATGGCTACACCTTC. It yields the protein CASSSQTASYYGYTF.

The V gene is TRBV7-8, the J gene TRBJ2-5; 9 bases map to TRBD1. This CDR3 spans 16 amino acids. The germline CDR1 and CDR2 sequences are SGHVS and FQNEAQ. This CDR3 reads CETLALIDRGQETQYF. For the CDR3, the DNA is TGTGAAACATTGGCTCTCATCGACAGGGGGCAAGAGACCCAGTACTTC.

In DNA, the CDR3 is TGTGCCAGCAGCACTAGCGGGGGACACTCCTACAATGAGCAGTTCTTC. Translated: CASSTSGGHSYNEQFF. The gene calls are TRBV11-3 and TRBJ2-1, with TRBD2 identical over 11 bases. V dropped 5 bases and J dropped 0; count of bases not matched to a gene: 3. Germline V CDR1 and CDR2: SGHNT, YENEEA. The CDR3 is 16 residues long.

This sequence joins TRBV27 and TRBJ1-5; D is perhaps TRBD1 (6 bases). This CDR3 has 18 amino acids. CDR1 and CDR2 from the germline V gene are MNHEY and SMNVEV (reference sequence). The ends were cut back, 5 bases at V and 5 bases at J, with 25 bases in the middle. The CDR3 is CASSPTTTGLGMYQPQHF. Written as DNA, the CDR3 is TGTGCCAGCAGTCCAACCACCACAGGGTTGGGTATGTATCAGCCCCAGCATTTT.

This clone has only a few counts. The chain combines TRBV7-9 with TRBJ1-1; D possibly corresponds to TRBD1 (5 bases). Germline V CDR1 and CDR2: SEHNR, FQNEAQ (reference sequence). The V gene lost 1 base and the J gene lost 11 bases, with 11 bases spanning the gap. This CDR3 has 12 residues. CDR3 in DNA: TGTGCCAGCAGCTTAGAGGCAGGGAAGGCTTTCTTT. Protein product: CASSLEAGKAFF.

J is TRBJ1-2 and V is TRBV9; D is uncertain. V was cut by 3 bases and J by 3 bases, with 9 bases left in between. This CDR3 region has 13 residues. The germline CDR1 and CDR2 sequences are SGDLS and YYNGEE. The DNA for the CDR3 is TGTGCCAGCAGCGAAGCTCAGGACTATGGCTACACCTTC. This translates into CASSEAQDYGYTF.

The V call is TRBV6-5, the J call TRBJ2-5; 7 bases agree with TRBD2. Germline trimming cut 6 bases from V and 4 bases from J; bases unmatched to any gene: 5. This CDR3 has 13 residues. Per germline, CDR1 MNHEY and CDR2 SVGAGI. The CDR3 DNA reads TGTGCCAGCAGGAGGGGAGGGCCAGAGACCCAGTACTTC. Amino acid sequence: CASRRGGPETQYF.